This T cell receptor (beta chain) was captured by sequencing in a study of blood T cell repertoires in COVID-19. Adults between about 18 and 89 years of age took part from fewer than 30 US areas. Each recovered donor of Cohort 3 presented with two negative PCRs, clearance, or symptom resolution. In the study's own analysis: Estimation of nucleated cell counts relied on the amplification of reference gene primers. The protocol was immunoSEQ multiplex PCR, while the TCRdb copy is restricted to in-frame clones and leaves out a portion. V, J and clone size were drawn from that table, and D and trimming were deduced from the DNA. The table includes 380,000 or so clones, about 90% detected once. This clonotype was sampled from a young man who had recovered from COVID-19. The source material was PBMCs or T cells enriched from blood (not recorded which).

CDR3 in DNA: TGTGCCAGCAGCGCCTACAGGGGTGGTCAGCCCCAGCATTTT. Amino acid sequence: CASSAYRGGQPQHF. The rearrangement links TRBV9 to TRBJ1-5, with 7 bases aligning to TRBD1. The junction had 6 bases not matched to a gene; V was cut back by 3 bases and J by 6 bases. The CDR3 is made up of 14 amino acids. Germline V gene sequence: CDR1 SGDLS, CDR2 YYNGEE. The full variable domain, rest sourced from reference TRBV9 and TRBJ1-5, is DSGVTQTPKHLITATGQRVTLRCSPRSGDLSVYWYQQSLDQGLQFLIQYYNGEERAKGNILERFSAQQFPDLHSELNLSSLELGDSALYFCASSAYRGGQPQHFGDGTRLSIL.